The following is a TCR beta chain sequence with its context. The antigen remains unidentified. The same CDR3 arises from other DNA sequences in this sample as well. After isolation, RNA underwent reverse transcription to generate cDNA as the sequencing template. Data came from immunoSEQ multiplex PCR; TCRdb stores just in-frame clones and leaves some out. The sample carries 110,000 or so clones, 56% recorded once. The treatment was: oral pan-JAK inhibitor, 5-10 mg twice daily. The data are from a study of CD8+ T cells in alopecia areata. Findings and caveats of the study: Sequenced scalp T cells also include alphabeta T cells resident in normal skin.

Sequences were derived from CD4+ T cells sorted from blood, sampled at week 24, from a patient treated with tofacitinib. The origin of this receptor is a human donor with alopecia areata.

The CDR3 DNA sequence: TGCAGCGTTGCTGTCACAGATACGCAGTATTTT. Translation gives CSVAVTDTQYF. V usage is TRBV29-1 and J usage is TRBJ2-3; D gene uncertain. Germline V lookup: CDR1 SQVTM, CDR2 ANQGSEA. Between the trimmed V and J ends, which lost 4 bases and 2 bases, there was a span of 4 bases. The CDR3 covers 11 residues.